This TCR beta chain is from a study of memory CD4+ T cells and cytomegalovirus serostatus. Germline CDR1 SEHNR, CDR2 FQNEAQ (reference sequence). The CDR3 spans 15 residues. V lost 3 bases and J 2 bases, leaving 14 bases between the germline ends. About this clone itself: What it binds is unknown.

The data were produced by immunoSEQ multiplex PCR, yet TCRdb's version contains in-frame clones alone and is incomplete. The sample lists about 50,000 clones; roughly 73% were seen once. Single viable CD3+CD4+CD8-CD45RO+ cells were sorted as the memory CD4+ T cells. Study results and caveats: CD4+ memory repertoires contained 67 of 164 reported CMV TCRbeta sequences.

The sequence derives from an adult in good health and CMV-seronegative. Sequenced input: memory CD4+ T cells from blood. This chain joins TRBV7-9 and TRBJ2-7, with D possibly matching TRBD2 (6 bases). The CDR3 spells CASSFGGRGTYEQYF. The CDR3 region has the DNA TGTGCCAGCAGCTTTGGGGGACGGGGGACCTACGAGCAGTACTTC.